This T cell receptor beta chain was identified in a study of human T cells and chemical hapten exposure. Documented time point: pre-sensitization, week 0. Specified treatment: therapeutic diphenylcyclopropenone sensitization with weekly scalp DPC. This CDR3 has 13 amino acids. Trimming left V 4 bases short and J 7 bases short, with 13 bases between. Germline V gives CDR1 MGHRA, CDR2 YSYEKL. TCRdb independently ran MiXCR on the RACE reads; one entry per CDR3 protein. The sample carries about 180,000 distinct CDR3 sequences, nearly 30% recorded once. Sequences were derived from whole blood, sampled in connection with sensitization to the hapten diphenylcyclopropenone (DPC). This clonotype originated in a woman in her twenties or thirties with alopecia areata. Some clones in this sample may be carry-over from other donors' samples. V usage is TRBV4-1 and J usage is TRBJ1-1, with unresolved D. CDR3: CASSLTNSGEAFF. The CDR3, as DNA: TGCGCCAGCAGCCTCACAAACTCGGGTGAAGCTTTCTTT.